This TCR beta chain originates from a study of blood T cells in healthy people across ages. PCR was performed a second time for roughly 7 to 11 cycles using a sample-barcoded 5' primer and a J-beta primer mix. One entry per CDR3 protein, called by TCRdb with MiXCR from the 5' RACE reads. In the table there are over 600,000 distinct CDR3 sequences, about 61% of which are singletons. This sequence was found in a man aged 35-49 years in good health. Source material: blood.

CDR3 in DNA: TGTGCCAGCAGCTTAGCAAGTGATTCAGATACGCAGTATTTT. It translates to CASSLASDSDTQYF. The J gene is TRBJ2-3, the V gene TRBV7-9; unclear D gene. There are 14 residues in the CDR3. CDR1 and CDR2 (germline): SEHNR, FQNEAQ (reference sequence). V dropped 0 bases and J dropped 4 bases, with 8 bases sitting between them.